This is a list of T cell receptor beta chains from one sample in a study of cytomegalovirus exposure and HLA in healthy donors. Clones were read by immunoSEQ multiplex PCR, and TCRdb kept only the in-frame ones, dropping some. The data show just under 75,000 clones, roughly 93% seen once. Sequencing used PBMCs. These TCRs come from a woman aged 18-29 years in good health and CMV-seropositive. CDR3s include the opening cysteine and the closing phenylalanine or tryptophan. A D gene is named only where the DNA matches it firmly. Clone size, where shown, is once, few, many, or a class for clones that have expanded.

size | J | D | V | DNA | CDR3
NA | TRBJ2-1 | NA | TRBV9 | TGTGCCAGCAGCGTAGGCTCGAGAGGTGGATACAATGAGCAGTTCTTC | CASSVGSRGGYNEQFF
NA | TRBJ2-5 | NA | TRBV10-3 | TGTGCCATCAGTGACGGGAGTGGGGGAAAAGAGACCCAGTACTTC | CAISDGSGGKETQYF
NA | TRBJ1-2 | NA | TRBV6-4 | TGTGCGAGCACCAGGGTGAGCATCCGTTATGGCTACACCTTC | CASTRVSIRYGYTF
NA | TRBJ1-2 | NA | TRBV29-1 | TGCAGCGTCCCTGAGGGTGGCTACACCTTC | CSVPEGGYTF
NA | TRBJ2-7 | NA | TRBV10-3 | TGTGCCATCAGGGACAGCTCCTACGAGCAGTACTTC | CAIRDSSYEQYF
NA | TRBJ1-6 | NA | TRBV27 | TGTGCCAGCGGCGGTACACCGAATTCACCCCTCCACTTT | CASGGTPNSPLHF
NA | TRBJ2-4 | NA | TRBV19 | TGTGCCAGTAGTATGGCAGGGGACATTCAGTACTTC | CASSMAGDIQYF
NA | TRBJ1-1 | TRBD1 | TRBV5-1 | TGCGCCAGCAGCCTGATAACAGGGGGAGAAGCTGAAGCTTTCTTT | CASSLITGGEAEAFF
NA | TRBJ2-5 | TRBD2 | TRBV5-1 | TGCGCCAGCAGCAACTCCGGGACTAGCGGGGTAGAGACCCAGTACTTC | CASSNSGTSGVETQYF
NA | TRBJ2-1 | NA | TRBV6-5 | TGTGCCAGCAGACCTCTAGCGTCCAATGAGCAGTTCTTC | CASRPLASNEQFF
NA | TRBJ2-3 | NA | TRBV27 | TGTGCCAGCAGTTCCCCACCTAATACGCAGTATTTT | CASSSPPNTQYF
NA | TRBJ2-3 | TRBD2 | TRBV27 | TGTGCCAGCAGTTTAGGCCTAGCGGGGGGCCGCTACACAGATACGCAGTATTTT | CASSLGLAGGRYTDTQYF
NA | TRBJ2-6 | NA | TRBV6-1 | TGTGCCAGCAGTGAAGACGAGGGCTCTGGGGCCAACGTCCTGACTTTC | CASSEDEGSGANVLTF
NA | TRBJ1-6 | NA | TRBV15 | TGTGCCACCAGCAGAGAGCGGGGGGCCAATTCACCCCTCCACTTT | CATSRERGANSPLHF
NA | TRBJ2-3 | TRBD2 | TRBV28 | TGTGCCAGCAGACTAGCGGGAGGTTTAGATACGCAGTATTTT | CASRLAGGLDTQYF
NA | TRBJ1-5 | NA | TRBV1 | TGCACCAGCAGCTCGCGACAGGGGCAAAGCAATCAGCCCCAGCATTTT | CTSSSRQGQSNQPQHF
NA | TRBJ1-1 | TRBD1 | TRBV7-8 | TGTGCCAGCAGCTCAACCCCGGACAGGGGAGCTTTCTTT | CASSSTPDRGAFF
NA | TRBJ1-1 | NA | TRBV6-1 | TGTGCCAGCAGGCGGGGTTTGAACACTGAAGCTTTCTTT | CASRRGLNTEAFF
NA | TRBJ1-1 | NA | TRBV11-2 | TGTGCCAGCAACAGGAACAGGGCACGGACTGAAGCTTTCTTT | CASNRNRARTEAFF
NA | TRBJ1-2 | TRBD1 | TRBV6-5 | TGTGCCAGCAGTTATCACAGGGGTCGCGGCTACACCTTC | CASSYHRGRGYTF
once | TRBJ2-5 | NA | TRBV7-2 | TGTGCCAGCAGCCAGCTTTATGGGGCAGAGACCCAGTACTTC | CASSQLYGAETQYF
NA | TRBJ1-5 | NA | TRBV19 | TGTGCCAGTACGGCAGGGGGCAATCAGCCCCAGCATTTT | CASTAGGNQPQHF
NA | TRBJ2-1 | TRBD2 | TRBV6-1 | TGTGCCAGCAGTGAGCGGGGGGGCCTCTACAATGAGCAGTTCTTC | CASSERGGLYNEQFF
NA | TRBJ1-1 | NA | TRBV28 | TGTGCCAGCAGACCGGGAGGGGGGACGCCTGAAGCTTTCTTT | CASRPGGGTPEAFF
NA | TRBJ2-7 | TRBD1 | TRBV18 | TGTGCCAGCTCACCTCCGACAGGGGGTTTCGACGAGCAGTACTTC | CASSPPTGGFDEQYF
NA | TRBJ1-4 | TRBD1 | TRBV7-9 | TGTGCCAGCAGCTTTGGACAGGGGGCGACTGAAAAACTGTTTTTT | CASSFGQGATEKLFF
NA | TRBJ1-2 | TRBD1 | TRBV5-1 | TGCGCCAGCAACAAAGGGGGCGCGGCTGGCTACACCTTC | CASNKGGAAGYTF
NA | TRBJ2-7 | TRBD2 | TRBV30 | TGTGCCTGGAGGCGACTAGCGGGACCGTACGAGCAGTACTTC | CAWRRLAGPYEQYF
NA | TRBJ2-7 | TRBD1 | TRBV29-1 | TGCAGCGTTGAAGACGGACAGGGCTTTCAGCAGTACTTC | CSVEDGQGFQQYF
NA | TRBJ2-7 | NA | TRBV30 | TGTGCCTGGAACGGACAGACCTACGAGCAGTACTTC | CAWNGQTYEQYF
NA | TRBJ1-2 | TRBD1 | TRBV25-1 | TGTGCCAGCAGGGCTACCGGACAGGGTGGCGGCTACACCTTC | CASRATGQGGGYTF
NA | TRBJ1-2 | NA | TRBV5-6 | TGTGCCAGCAGCTTAGGGGTCGTAGGCTACACCTTC | CASSLGVVGYTF
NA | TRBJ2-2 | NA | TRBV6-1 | TGTGCCAGCAGTTATGAACATTTAACCGGGGAGCTGTTTTTT | CASSYEHLTGELFF
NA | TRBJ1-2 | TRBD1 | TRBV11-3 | TGTGCCAGCAGCTTGAGTTTCGGGGGACAGCGAAACTATGGCTACACCTTC | CASSLSFGGQRNYGYTF
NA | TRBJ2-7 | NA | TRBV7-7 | TGTGCTAGCAGCTTAGATCACAGCTACGAGCAGTACTTC | CASSLDHSYEQYF
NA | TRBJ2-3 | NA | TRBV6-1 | TGTGCCAGCAGTGAAGCATGGAGGGTGGCAGATACGCAGTATTTT | CASSEAWRVADTQYF
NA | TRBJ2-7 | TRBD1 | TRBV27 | TGTGCCAGCAGTCCACAGGGGGGTTTTAGCTACGAGCAGTACTTC | CASSPQGGFSYEQYF
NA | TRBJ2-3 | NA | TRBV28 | TGTGCCAGCAGCGGACACAGCCGCACTGATACGCAGTATTTT | CASSGHSRTDTQYF
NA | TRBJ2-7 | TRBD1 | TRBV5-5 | TGTGCCAGCATACTAGACAGGGCGAGCTCCTACGAGCAGTACTTC | CASILDRASSYEQYF
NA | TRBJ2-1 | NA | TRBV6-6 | TGTGCCAGCAGTTACGCAGGGGGGCTGAATGAGCAGTTCTTC | CASSYAGGLNEQFF
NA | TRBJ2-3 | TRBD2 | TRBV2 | TGTGCCAGCAGGGTGCGGCGGGGGGGCCGTGATACGCAGTATTTT | CASRVRRGGRDTQYF
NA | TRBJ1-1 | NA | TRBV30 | TGTGCCTGGAGCTCGCAGTCGAACACTGAAGCTTTCTTT | CAWSSQSNTEAFF
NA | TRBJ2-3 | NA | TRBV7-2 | TGTGCCAGCAGCTTAGAGGCGCTAGCAGATACGCAGTATTTT | CASSLEALADTQYF
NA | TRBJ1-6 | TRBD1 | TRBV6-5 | TGTGCCAGCAACCGACAGGGTAGTAATTCACCCCTCCACTTT | CASNRQGSNSPLHF
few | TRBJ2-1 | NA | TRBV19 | TGTGCCAGTAGTACCATCGGCCGTGGGGGCCGGGGATCCAATGAGCAGTTCTTC | CASSTIGRGGRGSNEQFF
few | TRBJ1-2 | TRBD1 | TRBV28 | TGTGCCAGCAGAACTCCGACAGGGTCTAACTATGGCTACACCTTC | CASRTPTGSNYGYTF
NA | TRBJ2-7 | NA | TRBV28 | TGTGCCAGCAGCGACCCGGGATCCCGCGAGCAGTACTTC | CASSDPGSREQYF
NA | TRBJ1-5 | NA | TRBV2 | TGTGCCAGCAGTGCGCAGACAGGTCAGGGCCAGCCCCAGCATTTT | CASSAQTGQGQPQHF
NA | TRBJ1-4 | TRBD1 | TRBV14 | TGTGCCAGCAGCCCGAGACAGGGGGGTCCGGCAACTAATGAAAAACTGTTTTTT | CASSPRQGGPATNEKLFF
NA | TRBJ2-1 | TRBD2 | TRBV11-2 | TGTGCCAGCAGCCCGGGGACTAGCGGGAGAGAGGGTAATGAGCAGTTCTTC | CASSPGTSGREGNEQFF
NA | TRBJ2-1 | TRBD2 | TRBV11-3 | TGTGCCAGCAGCTTAAGGCGGGAGGCCCAGTTCTTC | CASSLRREAQFF
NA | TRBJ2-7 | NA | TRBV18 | TGTGCCAGCTCATCCGCTTTTGGCGGCAGCTCCTACGAGCAGTACTTC | CASSSAFGGSSYEQYF
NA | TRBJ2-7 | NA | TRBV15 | TGTGCCACCAGCAGAGATCAGGACTACGAGCAGTACTTC | CATSRDQDYEQYF